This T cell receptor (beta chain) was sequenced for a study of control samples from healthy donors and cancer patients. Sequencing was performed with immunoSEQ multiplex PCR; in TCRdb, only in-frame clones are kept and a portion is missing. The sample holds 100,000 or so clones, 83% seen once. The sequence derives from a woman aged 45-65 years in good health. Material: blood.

The CDR3 protein is CASSDAWLEKLFF. CDR3 nucleotides: TGTGCCAGCAGTGATGCTTGGCTGGAAAAACTGTTTTTT. The chain recombines TRBV6-1 with TRBJ1-4, with D unresolved. V gave up 3 bases and J gave up 8 bases, with 10 bases separating them. Germline values: CDR1 MNHNS, CDR2 SASEGT. The CDR3 totals 13 residues.